Listed below are T cell receptor beta chains from one sample, sequenced in a study of PD-1 blockade in classical Hodgkin lymphoma. Data came from immunoSEQ multiplex PCR; TCRdb stores just in-frame clones and leaves some out. The table lists 99,000 or so clones, around nine tenths of them singletons. The material sequenced was peripheral blood mononuclear cells (PBMCs), taken before the fourth cycle of nivolumab. The receptors shown here come from a human donor with classical Hodgkin lymphoma. Each CDR3 is given with its conserved first and last residue. A D gene is named only where the DNA matches it firmly. Size values are once, few and many counts, or a class for expanded clones, and some rows have none.

V gene: TRBV6-5
clone size: NA
D gene: NA
J gene: TRBJ2-7
CDR3 protein: CASSYGTLREQYF
CDR3 DNA: TGTGCCAGCAGTTATGGGACCCTCAGGGAGCAGTACTTC

V gene: TRBV5-1
clone size: once
D gene: NA
J gene: TRBJ2-3
CDR3 protein: CASSLGDAVGTDTQYF
CDR3 DNA: TGCGCCAGCAGCTTGGGAGATGCTGTAGGCACAGATACGCAGTATTTT

V gene: TRBV15
clone size: NA
D gene: NA
J gene: TRBJ2-1
CDR3 protein: CATSRDKGNEQFF
CDR3 DNA: TGTGCCACCAGCAGAGATAAGGGGAATGAGCAGTTCTTC

V gene: TRBV6-1
clone size: NA
D gene: NA
J gene: TRBJ2-1
CDR3 protein: CASSEPPNEQFF
CDR3 DNA: TGTGCCAGCAGTGAACCCCCGAATGAGCAGTTCTTC

V gene: TRBV4-1
clone size: NA
D gene: NA
J gene: TRBJ1-2
CDR3 protein: CASSQDRGEGYGYTF
CDR3 DNA: TGCGCCAGCAGCCAAGATAGGGGGGAAGGATATGGCTACACCTTC

V gene: TRBV6-5
clone size: NA
D gene: TRBD1
J gene: TRBJ2-7
CDR3 protein: CASRRRDRYYEQYF
CDR3 DNA: TGTGCCAGCAGACGCCGGGACAGATACTACGAGCAGTACTTC

V gene: TRBV9
clone size: NA
D gene: NA
J gene: TRBJ1-5
CDR3 protein: CASSLAGNQPQHF
CDR3 DNA: TGTGCCAGCAGCTTAGCGGGCAATCAGCCCCAGCATTTT

V gene: TRBV2
clone size: NA
D gene: TRBD2
J gene: TRBJ2-7
CDR3 protein: CASRLTSGFSYEQYF
CDR3 DNA: TGTGCCAGCAGACTGACTAGCGGGTTCTCCTACGAGCAGTACTTC

V gene: TRBV6-1
clone size: NA
D gene: TRBD1
J gene: TRBJ2-7
CDR3 protein: CASSIQGASYEQYF
CDR3 DNA: TGTGCCAGCAGTATACAGGGGGCTAGCTACGAGCAGTACTTC

V gene: TRBV6-5
clone size: NA
D gene: NA
J gene: TRBJ2-2
CDR3 protein: CASYKRTNTGELFF
CDR3 DNA: TGTGCCAGCTATAAAAGAACGAACACCGGGGAGCTGTTTTTT

V gene: TRBV19
clone size: NA
D gene: TRBD1
J gene: TRBJ2-7
CDR3 protein: CASSTGQGSSEQYF
CDR3 DNA: TGTGCCAGTAGTACTGGACAGGGGAGTTCCGAGCAGTACTTC

V gene: TRBV2
clone size: NA
D gene: NA
J gene: TRBJ2-3
CDR3 protein: CASSEWGGYRTDRADTQYF
CDR3 DNA: TGTGCCAGCAGTGAATGGGGCGGCTACAGGACGGATAGAGCAGATACGCAGTATTTT

V gene: TRBV5-1
clone size: NA
D gene: TRBD1
J gene: TRBJ2-2
CDR3 protein: CASSSSGTASLNTGELFF
CDR3 DNA: TGCGCCAGCAGCTCCTCCGGGACAGCATCACTAAACACCGGGGAGCTGTTTTTT

V gene: TRBV28
clone size: NA
D gene: NA
J gene: TRBJ1-1
CDR3 protein: CASSFPGGARPEAFF
CDR3 DNA: TGTGCCAGCAGTTTCCCGGGCGGGGCAAGGCCTGAAGCTTTCTTT

V gene: TRBV28
clone size: NA
D gene: NA
J gene: TRBJ2-2
CDR3 protein: CASSTGLGGTGELFF
CDR3 DNA: TGTGCCAGCAGTACCGGACTCGGTGGAACCGGGGAGCTGTTTTTT

V gene: TRBV6-1
clone size: NA
D gene: TRBD1
J gene: TRBJ2-7
CDR3 protein: CASGLGQGVYEQYF
CDR3 DNA: TGTGCCAGCGGATTAGGACAGGGGGTCTACGAGCAGTACTTC

V gene: TRBV19
clone size: NA
D gene: NA
J gene: TRBJ2-3
CDR3 protein: CASSITDYTTDTQYF
CDR3 DNA: TGTGCCAGTAGTATAACTGACTACACCACAGATACGCAGTATTTT

V gene: TRBV4-1
clone size: NA
D gene: TRBD1
J gene: TRBJ1-1
CDR3 protein: CASSLGQGPGEAFF
CDR3 DNA: TGCGCCAGCAGCCTCGGACAGGGCCCAGGGGAAGCTTTCTTT

V gene: TRBV28
clone size: NA
D gene: NA
J gene: TRBJ1-3
CDR3 protein: CASKGFGPRSGNTIYF
CDR3 DNA: TGTGCCAGCAAAGGGTTCGGTCCACGCTCTGGAAACACCATATATTTT

V gene: TRBV11-2
clone size: NA
D gene: TRBD2
J gene: TRBJ2-1
CDR3 protein: CASSPFPGGRSYNEQFF
CDR3 DNA: TGTGCCAGCAGCCCTTTTCCGGGAGGCCGCTCCTACAATGAGCAGTTCTTC

V gene: TRBV27
clone size: NA
D gene: TRBD2
J gene: TRBJ2-1
CDR3 protein: CASSLQRERPNEQFF
CDR3 DNA: TGTGCCAGCAGTTTACAGCGGGAGCGTCCCAATGAGCAGTTCTTC

V gene: TRBV30
clone size: NA
D gene: NA
J gene: TRBJ2-1
CDR3 protein: CAWSEQGMNEQFF
CDR3 DNA: TGTGCCTGGAGTGAGCAGGGGATGAATGAGCAGTTCTTC

V gene: TRBV6-1
clone size: NA
D gene: NA
J gene: TRBJ1-4
CDR3 protein: CASSEVRGVEKLFF
CDR3 DNA: TGTGCCAGCAGTGAAGTGCGGGGGGTGGAAAAACTGTTTTTT

V gene: TRBV7-9
clone size: NA
D gene: NA
J gene: TRBJ1-5
CDR3 protein: CASSLVGGHQPQHF
CDR3 DNA: TGTGCCAGCAGCTTAGTCGGAGGGCATCAGCCCCAGCATTTT

V gene: TRBV28
clone size: NA
D gene: TRBD1
J gene: TRBJ1-5
CDR3 protein: CASSWDRGVQPQHF
CDR3 DNA: TGTGCCAGCAGCTGGGACAGGGGGGTTCAGCCCCAGCATTTT

V gene: TRBV28
clone size: NA
D gene: NA
J gene: TRBJ2-2
CDR3 protein: CASSPPGRPTGELFF
CDR3 DNA: TGTGCCAGCAGTCCTCCGGGAAGACCCACCGGGGAGCTGTTTTTT

V gene: TRBV7-6
clone size: NA
D gene: NA
J gene: TRBJ2-2
CDR3 protein: CASSLDRNTGELFF
CDR3 DNA: TGTGCCAGCAGCTTAGACAGGAACACCGGGGAGCTGTTTTTT

V gene: TRBV19
clone size: NA
D gene: NA
J gene: TRBJ1-1
CDR3 protein: CASSIGPQAFF
CDR3 DNA: TGTGCCAGTAGTATCGGGCCCCAAGCTTTCTTT

V gene: TRBV5-1
clone size: NA
D gene: NA
J gene: TRBJ2-7
CDR3 protein: CASSLQVSSEQYF
CDR3 DNA: TGCGCCAGCAGCCTCCAAGTTAGCTCCGAGCAGTACTTC

V gene: TRBV27
clone size: NA
D gene: NA
J gene: TRBJ2-1
CDR3 protein: CASSLSILPHYNEQFF
CDR3 DNA: TGTGCCAGCAGTTTATCGATACTACCTCACTACAATGAGCAGTTCTTC

V gene: TRBV28
clone size: NA
D gene: TRBD1
J gene: TRBJ2-7
CDR3 protein: CASSPGQGAHHEQYF
CDR3 DNA: TGTGCCAGCAGTCCGGGACAGGGGGCCCACCACGAGCAGTACTTC

V gene: TRBV11-2
clone size: NA
D gene: NA
J gene: TRBJ2-7
CDR3 protein: CASSRNTNNAPEQYF
CDR3 DNA: TGTGCCAGCAGCCGGAACACCAACAACGCCCCGGAGCAGTACTTC

V gene: TRBV28
clone size: NA
D gene: TRBD2
J gene: TRBJ2-5
CDR3 protein: CASSPPRVAGQETQYF
CDR3 DNA: TGTGCCAGCAGTCCGCCCCGGGTAGCGGGACAAGAGACCCAGTACTTC

V gene: TRBV6-1
clone size: few
D gene: TRBD1
J gene: TRBJ1-5
CDR3 protein: CASSATGTGMGNHRYQPQHF
CDR3 DNA: TGTGCCAGCAGTGCAACCGGGACAGGGATGGGCAACCACCGATATCAGCCCCAGCATTTT

V gene: TRBV6-7
clone size: NA
D gene: TRBD2
J gene: TRBJ2-1
CDR3 protein: CASSYSTSGMNNEQFF
CDR3 DNA: TGTGCCAGCAGTTACTCGACTAGCGGGATGAACAATGAGCAGTTCTTC

V gene: TRBV18
clone size: NA
D gene: TRBD1
J gene: TRBJ2-1
CDR3 protein: CASSLRTGTYNEQFF
CDR3 DNA: TGTGCCAGCTCACTGAGGACAGGAACCTACAATGAGCAGTTCTTC

V gene: TRBV9
clone size: NA
D gene: TRBD2
J gene: TRBJ2-2
CDR3 protein: CASSVGLAGATGELFF
CDR3 DNA: TGTGCCAGCAGCGTAGGTCTAGCGGGGGCCACCGGGGAGCTGTTTTTT

V gene: TRBV28
clone size: once
D gene: NA
J gene: TRBJ1-5
CDR3 protein: CASSSRVEEHNQPQHF
CDR3 DNA: TGTGCCAGCAGCTCTCGGGTAGAGGAACACAATCAGCCCCAGCATTTT

V gene: TRBV5-1
clone size: NA
D gene: TRBD1
J gene: TRBJ2-2
CDR3 protein: CASSDRVGNTGELFF
CDR3 DNA: TGCGCCAGCAGCGACAGGGTCGGTAACACCGGGGAGCTGTTTTTT

V gene: TRBV2
clone size: once
D gene: NA
J gene: TRBJ1-2
CDR3 protein: CASSATRINYGYTF
CDR3 DNA: TGTGCCAGCAGTGCCACAAGAATTAACTATGGCTACACCTTC

V gene: TRBV6-5
clone size: once
D gene: TRBD2
J gene: TRBJ2-1
CDR3 protein: CASSYGTSAHNEQFF
CDR3 DNA: TGTGCCAGCAGTTACGGGACTAGTGCCCACAATGAGCAGTTCTTC

V gene: TRBV5-6
clone size: once
D gene: TRBD2
J gene: TRBJ2-2
CDR3 protein: CASSPGLAAGELFF
CDR3 DNA: TGTGCCAGCAGCCCTGGACTAGCGGCCGGGGAGCTGTTTTTT

V gene: TRBV29-1
clone size: NA
D gene: NA
J gene: TRBJ2-7
CDR3 protein: CSVSYLISMEGGEQYF
CDR3 DNA: TGCAGCGTTAGCTATTTAATAAGTATGGAGGGCGGCGAGCAGTACTTC

V gene: TRBV30
clone size: NA
D gene: NA
J gene: TRBJ1-5
CDR3 protein: CAWSIELNQPQHF
CDR3 DNA: TGTGCCTGGAGTATCGAGTTAAATCAGCCCCAGCATTTT

V gene: TRBV30
clone size: once
D gene: TRBD2
J gene: TRBJ2-5
CDR3 protein: CAWSVRRQAGGQQYF
CDR3 DNA: TGTGCCTGGAGTGTACGAAGGCAGGCGGGAGGGCAGCAGTACTTC